This T cell receptor (beta chain) was recorded in a study of glioma-infiltrating T cells. General observations from the study: Tissue-blood divergence was below expectation in non-neoplastic patients, above in gliomas. CDR3 overlap between tissue and blood was very small.

Unmatched junction bases numbered 12, after V lost 6 bases and J lost 12 bases. In germline, CDR1 is DFQATT, CDR2 SNEGSKA (reference sequence). CDR3 size: 13 residues. In regard to this clonotype: Its specificity is not known.

Using RNA template, CDR3s of TCR alpha and beta were amplified with iRepertoire arm-PCR. For one-step reverse transcription and amplification, 100-400 ng of tissue mRNA or PBMC total RNA was used. Using its own MiXCR run on the multiplex PCR reads, TCRdb lists one record per CDR3 protein. This table has 9,500 to 15,000 distinct CDR3 sequences, around a quarter appearing once. The chain employs TRBV20-1 and TRBJ2-1, with 9 nucleotides matching TRBD2. This clonotype was sampled from a human donor with low-grade glioma or glioblastoma, undergoing nonglioma brain surgery, or in good health (not recorded which). The sample was glioma tissue, nonneoplastic brain tissue, or PBMCs (not recorded which). The DNA of the CDR3 is TGCAGTGCCTGGGCTAGCGGGATCAATCGGCAGTTCTTC. This codes for CSAWASGINRQFF.